A single sample gave rise to the 9 T cell receptor beta chains below, sequenced in a study of T cells in Graves' hyperthyroidism and ophthalmopathy. Amplified TCR beta CDR3 regions derived from RNA transcripts. A set of HTBI primers served as the primers for a first-round RT-PCR of the TCR CDR3. TCRdb reanalysed the multiplex PCR reads using MiXCR and keeps one entry per CDR3 protein. The sample contains about 400,000 distinct CDR3 sequences, approximately 15% of which appear only once. The sequencing sample was made of blood. Receptor source: a woman under 30 with Graves' hyperthyroidism.

Ten or more counts support this clonotype. For the CDR3, the DNA is TGTGCCATCTCTGGGGACGGCCTAGCGGGAGGTGAGCAGTTCTTC. The encoded protein is CAISGDGLAGGEQFF. This chain joins TRBV10-3 and TRBJ2-1, with TRBD2 matching 11 bases. The CDR3 spans 15 residues. The J segment lost 9 bases and the V segment lost 8 bases, leaving 12 bases of the junction unmatched. Germline V gene data show CDR1 as ENHRY and CDR2 as SYGVKD.

V usage is TRBV7-9 and J usage is TRBJ2-1; D not certain. Germline V gene sequence: CDR1 SEHNR, CDR2 FQNEAQ (reference sequence). Trimming pared 1 base from V and 5 bases from J, leaving 15 bases between. This CDR3 contains 16 residues. The CDR3: CASSLVAVNLNNEQFF. The CDR3 region has the DNA TGTGCCAGCAGCTTAGTTGCCGTGAATCTGAACAATGAGCAGTTCTTC.

This clonotype was detected many times. This chain joins TRBV20-1 and TRBJ2-7; D not resolved. Germline values: CDR1 DFQATT, CDR2 SNEGSKA (reference sequence). The CDR3 contains 13 residues. V lost 3 bases and J 0 bases, leaving 9 bases between the germline ends. The CDR3 region is CSARFSFSYEQYF. The CDR3 DNA reads as TGCAGTGCTAGGTTCAGTTTCTCCTACGAGCAGTACTTC.

This clonotype was seen ten or more times. The chain links TRBV10-3 to TRBJ2-1; perhaps TRBD2 as D (5 bases). V gave up 10 bases and J gave up 3 bases, with 13 bases separating them. Germline loops: CDR1 ENHRY, CDR2 SYGVKD. The CDR3 extends over 13 amino acids. The CDR3 loop reads CATLTAGYNEQFF. The CDR3 region has the DNA TGTGCCACGCTAACCGCGGGCTACAATGAGCAGTTCTTC.

This clonotype occurred a few times. J is TRBJ2-3 and V is TRBV7-8, with 11 bases lining up with TRBD2. CDR3 length: 17 residues. The V and J ends lost 5 bases and 2 bases, in that order; junction bases with no gene match: 9. The V gene's germline CDR1 is SGHVS and CDR2 FQNEAQ. CDR3 DNA: TGTGCCAGCAGCCCTCCGATTAGCGGGGGGGCCACAGATACGCAGTATTTT. Protein: CASSPPISGGATDTQYF.

CDR3 coding DNA: TGTGCCAGCAGTGAAGCAAGTTGGGTGATCGGGGAGCTAGCGGGCAACTACAATGAGCAGTTCTTC. Translating gives CASSEASWVIGELAGNYNEQFF. The chain has TRBV6-1 and TRBJ2-1; 8 bases map to TRBD2. CDR3 size: 22 residues. The junction had 22 bases not matched to a gene; V was cut back by 0 bases and J by 3 bases. The germline V gene has CDR1 MNHNS and CDR2 SASEGT.

At least ten counts were recorded for this clonotype. The rearrangement links TRBV12-3 or TRBV12-4 to TRBJ2-1, with TRBD2 matching 12 bases. Trimming took 7 bases from V and 7 from J; bases not matched to a gene: 14. The CDR3 consists of 17 residues. CDR3 region: CASTQGPLAGGWNEQFF. DNA for the CDR3: TGTGCCAGCACCCAAGGCCCACTAGCGGGAGGTTGGAATGAGCAGTTCTTC.

This clonotype came up a few times. CDR3 sequence (DNA): TGCGCCAGCAGCTTGGGGAGTAGCGGGCGCACAGATACGCAGTATTTT. It encodes CASSLGSSGRTDTQYF. This chain connects TRBV5-1 to TRBJ2-3; TRBD2 aligns across 7 bases. Germline V lookup: CDR1 SGHRS, CDR2 YFSETQ. V trimming: 0 bases; J trimming: 1 base; junction bases outside the gene matches: 5. CDR3 length: 16 residues.

This clonotype was detected a few times. The chain links TRBV7-9 to TRBJ1-1; D might be TRBD1 (5 bases). V was shortened by 2 bases and J by 6 bases, with 16 bases between the two germline ends. There are 15 residues in the CDR3. Germline V CDR1 and CDR2: SEHNR, FQNEAQ (reference sequence). In nucleotides, the CDR3 is TGTGCCAGCAGCTTATGGGTATCGGGGGTCGCTGAAGCTTTCTTT. Its translation is CASSLWVSGVAEAFF.